The present T cell receptor (beta chain) was sequenced within a study of T cells in Graves' hyperthyroidism and ophthalmopathy. Study observations and caveats: Appearing also in blood were most of the thyroid clonotypes expanded above 0.001.

This clonotype was picked up many times. Its antigen remains unidentified. Trimming removed 0 bases at V and 7 bases at J, with 11 bases between. The CDR3 totals 15 residues. Germline values: CDR1 SGDLS, CDR2 YYNGEE. At least 3 on the Clinical Activity Score was recorded for ophthalmopathy patients, who also had NOSPECS grade at least 4 and duration under 3 months. Exclusion of a patient resulted from uncontrolled infection, other autoimmune disease, pregnancy or lactation. RNA transcripts served as the template for amplifying TCR beta CDR3 regions. During a first-round RT-PCR of the TCR CDR3, the HTBI primer set was used. From the multiplex PCR reads, TCRdb called clonotypes with MiXCR, one entry per CDR3 protein. The data show under 400,000 distinct CDR3 sequences, 15% to 20% seen once.

This rearrangement joins TRBV9 to TRBJ1-6; TRBD1 is a possible D gene (6 bases). The receptor was isolated from a woman in her 40s with Graves' ophthalmopathy. Sequenced: blood. CDR3 sequence reads: CASSVVGGQNSPLHF. In DNA form, the CDR3 reads TGTGCCAGCAGCGTAGTAGGCGGACAGAATTCACCCCTCCACTTT.